This T cell receptor beta chain was sequenced for a study of blood T cell repertoires in COVID-19. Turning to the study itself: Samples of COVID-19 (acute and convalescent) were obtained from the United States, Italy and Spain. T cells, B-cell-depleted T cells, or PBMCs provided the cDNA or gDNA that served as material.

The length of the CDR3 is 15 residues. Germline-derived CDR1 and CDR2 are SGHAT and FQNNGV. The V gene lost 0 bases and the J gene lost 5 bases, with 10 bases spanning the gap. In the original processing: Amplification of reference gene primers provided the estimated nucleated cell counts. Using immunoSEQ multiplex PCR, the repertoire was profiled, and TCRdb retains in-frame clones only, with some absent. For V, J and clone size, that table is used; D and trimming come from the DNA. This sample has 180,000 or so clones, with around 87% found just once. This clone has only a few counts. The genes are TRBV11-2 and TRBJ2-2, with TRBD2 as a possible D gene (5 bases). This sequence was found in a middle-aged man with active or convalescent COVID-19. The source material was peripheral blood. CDR3: CASSLEPSGTGELFF. CDR3 DNA sequence: TGTGCCAGCAGCTTAGAACCTTCGGGGACCGGGGAGCTGTTTTTT.